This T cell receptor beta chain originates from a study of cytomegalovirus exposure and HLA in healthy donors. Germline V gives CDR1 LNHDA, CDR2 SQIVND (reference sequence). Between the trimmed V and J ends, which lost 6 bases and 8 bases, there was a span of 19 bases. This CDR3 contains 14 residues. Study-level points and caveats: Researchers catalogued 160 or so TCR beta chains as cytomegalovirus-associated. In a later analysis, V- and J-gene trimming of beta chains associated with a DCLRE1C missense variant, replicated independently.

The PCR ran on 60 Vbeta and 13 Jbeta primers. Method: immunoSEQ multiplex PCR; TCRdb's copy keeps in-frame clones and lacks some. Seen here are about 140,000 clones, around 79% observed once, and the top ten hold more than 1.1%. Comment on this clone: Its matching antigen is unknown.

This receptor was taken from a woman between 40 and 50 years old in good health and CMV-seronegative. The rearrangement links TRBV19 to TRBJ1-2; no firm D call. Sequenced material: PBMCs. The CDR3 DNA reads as TGTGCCAGTAGCTATCAGGCCTTAAGTAGGGGCTACACCTTC. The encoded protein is CASSYQALSRGYTF. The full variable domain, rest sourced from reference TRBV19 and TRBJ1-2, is DGGITQSPKYLFRKEGQNVTLSCEQNLNHDAMYWYRQDPGQGLRLIYYSQIVNDFQKGDIAEGYSVSREKKESFPLTVTSAQKNPTAFYLCASSYQALSRGYTFGSGTRLTVV.